The 31 T cell receptor beta chains reported below all come from one sample, sequenced in a study of blood T cell repertoires in COVID-19. The assay was immunoSEQ multiplex PCR, and TCRdb's table has in-frame clones only and misses some. The sample lists some 190,000 clones; around 83% were seen once. The sample taken for sequencing was peripheral blood. Source of these receptors: a woman aged 55-70 years with acute or convalescent COVID-19.

This chain links TRBV24-1 with TRBJ2-5; 7 bases match TRBD2. This CDR3 spans 13 amino acids. The J segment lost 7 bases and the V segment lost 4 bases, leaving 5 bases of the junction unmatched. CDR1 and CDR2 (germline): KGHDR, SFDVKD. In DNA form, the CDR3 reads TGTGCCACCAGTGAAACCTCGGGGGGGACCCAGTACTTC. Its protein is CATSETSGGTQYF.

The rearrangement joins TRBV7-8 to TRBJ2-1; 7 positions match TRBD1. Trimming took 0 bases from V and 4 from J; bases not matched to a gene: 15. This CDR3 has 19 amino acids. Germline V gene data show CDR1 as SGHVS and CDR2 as FQNEAQ. DNA of the CDR3: TGTGCCAGCAGCTTAGCTTCCATAACCGGGACAGCTTATTACAATGAGCAGTTCTTC. Translated: CASSLASITGTAYYNEQFF.

The chain employs TRBV5-4 and TRBJ2-7, with 8 bases aligning to TRBD2. J was trimmed by 3 bases and V by 0 bases; bases with no gene match: 5. The germline V gene encodes CDR1 SGHNT and CDR2 YYREEE (reference sequence). This CDR3 comprises 15 residues. The CDR3 DNA follows: TGTGCCAGCAGCTTGGGCGGGACTAGTTTCTACGAGCAGTACTTC. This translates into CASSLGGTSFYEQYF.

The J gene is TRBJ1-2, the V gene TRBV19, with TRBD1 matching over 9 bases. The J segment lost 3 bases and the V segment lost 4 bases, leaving 9 bases of the junction unmatched. The CDR3 has 16 residues. Germline V gene lookup returns CDR1 LNHDA and CDR2 SQIVND (reference sequence). The CDR3 here is CASSTRTGAEDYGYTF. The CDR3 coding sequence is TGTGCCAGTAGTACCCGGACAGGGGCAGAGGACTATGGCTACACCTTC.

This clone has only a few counts. V gene TRBV6-4 combines with J gene TRBJ2-5; D uncertain. The CDR3 is 12 amino acids. The germline V gene encodes CDR1 MRHNA and CDR2 SNTAGT. The V and J ends lost 9 bases and 3 bases respectively, with 11 bases between them. For the CDR3, the DNA is TGTGCCAGAGCGCAAAACGAAGAGACCCAGTACTTC. It codes for CARAQNEETQYF.

J is TRBJ1-5 and V is TRBV6-5, with a weak D call TRBD1 (6 bases). CDR1 MNHEY and CDR2 SVGAGI come from the germline V gene. V was pared by 6 bases and J by 7 bases, with 19 bases between. The CDR3 has 15 residues. The CDR3 protein is CASSPSGGLGQPQHF. DNA of the CDR3: TGTGCCAGCAGCCCAAGCGGGGGGCTTGGGCAGCCCCAGCATTTT.

The chain recombines TRBV6-5 with TRBJ2-2, with D tentatively TRBD1 (6 bases). Looked up from germline, CDR1 is MNHEY and CDR2 is SVGAGI. This CDR3 has 15 residues. V was cut by 6 bases and J by 8 bases, with 19 bases left in between. CDR3 nucleotides: TGTGCCAGCAGCTCACAGGGTCTTCCGGGAGGGGAGCTGTTTTTT. It translates to CASSSQGLPGGELFF.

The sample holds a few counts of this clone. V gene TRBV11-2 combines with J gene TRBJ2-3, with a tentative D call TRBD1 (5 bases). The CDR3 contains 14 residues. The V gene lost 2 bases and the J gene lost 2 bases, with 8 bases spanning the gap. Germline CDR1 SGHAT, CDR2 FQNNGV. CDR3 in DNA: TGTGCCAGCAGCTTAAATGGACACACAGATACGCAGTATTTT. It encodes CASSLNGHTDTQYF. Filled out from reference TRBV11-2 and TRBJ2-3, the complete variable domain reads EAGVAQSPRYKIIEKRQSVAFWCNPISGHATLYWYQQILGQGPKLLIQFQNNGVVDDSQLPKDRFSAERLKGVDSTLKIQPAKLEDSAVYLCASSLNGHTDTQYFGPGTRLTVL.

The chain uses TRBV19 and TRBJ2-1, with 10 bases aligning to TRBD2. Trimming cost V 0 bases and J 7 bases; bases outside gene matches: 3. Germline V CDR1 and CDR2: LNHDA, SQIVND (reference sequence). This CDR3 comprises 15 residues. The DNA of the CDR3 is TGTGCCAGTAGTATAGATACTAGCGGGAAAAATGAGCAGTTCTTC. This encodes CASSIDTSGKNEQFF.

In DNA form, the CDR3 reads TGTGCCAGCAGCCCCAGTCCGGGTGTCGGGGATCAGCCCCAGCATTTT. It encodes CASSPSPGVGDQPQHF. This chain links TRBV7-2 with TRBJ1-5; D uncertain. CDR3 length: 16 residues. V was clipped by 5 bases and J by 5 bases, with 19 bases between them. CDR1 is SGHTA and CDR2 is FQGNSA in the germline V gene. The entire variable domain, with the rest obtained from reference TRBV7-2 and TRBJ1-5, is as follows: GAGVSQSPSNKVTEKGKDVELRCDPISGHTALYWYRQSLGQGLEFLIYFQGNSAPDKSGLPSDRFSAERTGGSVSTLTIQRTQQEDSAVYLCASSPSPGVGDQPQHFGDGTRLSIL.

This chain links TRBV3-1 (or the pseudogene TRBV3-2) with TRBJ2-2; tentatively, D is TRBD2 (6 bases). CDR1 and CDR2 from the germline V gene are LGHDT and YNNKEL (reference sequence). The V gene lost 4 bases and the J gene lost 5 bases, with 8 bases spanning the gap. This CDR3 spans 13 amino acids. The CDR3 region is CASSPGDTGELFF. Here the CDR3 DNA reads TGTGCCAGCAGCCCGGGGGATACCGGGGAGCTGTTTTTT.

This clone was recorded at least ten times. This chain links TRBV6-5 with TRBJ2-5, with 9 bases fitting TRBD1. Trimming cost V 6 bases and J 6 bases; bases outside gene matches: 8. CDR1 and CDR2 from the germline V gene are MNHEY and SVGAGI. There are 14 residues in the CDR3. CDR3 nucleotide sequence: TGTGCCAGCAGCTCCCTGGACAGGGGTCAGACCCAGTACTTC. Translated: CASSSLDRGQTQYF.

This clone has a single count. The chain joins TRBV30 to TRBJ2-7, with D tentatively TRBD2 (6 bases). The ends were cut back, 3 bases at V and 3 bases at J, with 15 bases in the middle. The CDR3 runs 14 residues. Germline V gene lookup returns CDR1 GTSNPN and CDR2 SVGIG (reference sequence). In DNA, the CDR3 is TGTGCCTGGAGGCGGGCAGGAGGGTACTACGAGCAGTACTTC. As protein: CAWRRAGGYYEQYF.

This clone was observed a single time. The genes are TRBV6-5 and TRBJ2-7, with TRBD1 identical over 9 bases. V was clipped by 4 bases and J by 7 bases; unmatched bases: 5. This CDR3 has 13 amino acids. The germline V gene has CDR1 MNHEY and CDR2 SVGAGI. CDR3 sequence: CASSFRQGGEQYV. In nucleotides, the CDR3 is TGTGCCAGCAGTTTCAGACAGGGGGGGGAGCAGTACGTC.

V gene TRBV7-8 combines with J gene TRBJ1-1; D might be TRBD1 (5 bases). The CDR3 is made up of 13 amino acids. Germline V gene data show CDR1 as SGHVS and CDR2 as FQNEAQ. V was trimmed by 2 bases and J by 2 bases, leaving 6 bases between them. The CDR3 region is CASSLQGNTEAFF. The CDR3 region has the DNA TGTGCCAGCAGCTTACAGGGTAACACTGAAGCTTTCTTT.

CDR3 in amino acids: CASSLFAGPNTGELFF. CDR3 DNA sequence: TGTGCCAGCAGTTTATTCGCGGGACCGAACACCGGGGAGCTGTTTTTT. This chain joins TRBV28 and TRBJ2-2; perhaps TRBD2 as D (6 bases). Germline V gene sequence: CDR1 MDHEN, CDR2 SYDVKM. The CDR3 length is 16 residues. Trimming took 1 base from V and 0 from J, leaving 9 bases between them. Filled out from reference TRBV28 and TRBJ2-2, the complete variable domain reads DVKVTQSSRYLVKRTGEKVFLECVQDMDHENMFWYRQDPGLGLRLIYFSYDVKMKEKGDIPEGYSVSREKKERFSLILESASTNQTSMYLCASSLFAGPNTGELFFGEGSRLTVL.

The chain employs TRBV7-2 and TRBJ1-2; D is perhaps TRBD1 (5 bases). This CDR3 is built from 16 residues. Germline CDR1 SGHTA, CDR2 FQGNSA. The V and J ends lost 7 bases and 3 bases respectively, with 21 bases between them. The CDR3 coding sequence is TGTGCCAGCAACTCCGGGGGAGCAGACAAACACTATGGCTACACCTTC. It translates to CASNSGGADKHYGYTF. Using reference TRBV7-2 and TRBJ1-2 for the parts outside the CDR3, the full variable domain is GAGVSQSPSNKVTEKGKDVELRCDPISGHTALYWYRQSLGQGLEFLIYFQGNSAPDKSGLPSDRFSAERTGGSVSTLTIQRTQQEDSAVYLCASNSGGADKHYGYTFGSGTRLTVV.

A note on this clone: The identical CDR3 is also encoded by other nucleotide sequences in the sample. V and J are TRBV28 and TRBJ2-7, with D possibly being TRBD2 (7 bases). Germline V CDR1 and CDR2: MDHEN, SYDVKM. This CDR3 is 15 amino acids long. V gave up 2 bases and J gave up 1 base, with 12 bases separating them. The CDR3 loop reads CASSLGGARSYEQYF. Here the CDR3 DNA reads TGTGCCAGCAGTTTAGGGGGGGCGCGGTCCTACGAGCAGTACTTC.

The gene calls are TRBV11-2 and TRBJ2-2; TRBD2 matches at 10 bases. V shed 6 bases, J shed 4 bases, and the junction held 8 bases outside the gene matches. CDR3 length: 16 residues. Germline V gives CDR1 SGHAT, CDR2 FQNNGV. The CDR3 region is CASSPASGRVTGELFF. The CDR3 DNA is TGTGCCAGCAGTCCTGCTAGCGGGAGAGTCACCGGGGAGCTGTTTTTT.

The V gene is TRBV12-3 or TRBV12-4, the J gene TRBJ2-1, with 7 bases fitting TRBD1. Trimming cost V 6 bases and J 8 bases; bases outside gene matches: 7. The CDR3 is made up of 13 amino acids. The CDR3 loop reads CASRGTAVHEQFF. Here the CDR3 DNA reads TGTGCCAGCAGAGGGACAGCCGTCCATGAGCAGTTCTTC.

V usage is TRBV3-1 (or the pseudogene TRBV3-2) and J usage is TRBJ1-2; D perhaps matches TRBD1 (5 bases). The V end was cut by 5 bases, the J end by 7 bases, with 8 bases between. The CDR3 totals 11 residues. CDR1 and CDR2 from the germline V gene are LGHDT and YNNKEL (reference sequence). The CDR3 loop is CASSRGRGYTF. DNA for the CDR3: TGTGCCAGCAGCAGGGGCCGTGGCTACACCTTC.

V is TRBV5-6 and J is TRBJ2-1; D is uncertain. CDR1 is SGHDT and CDR2 is YYEEEE in the germline V gene. V was shortened by 2 bases and J by 0 bases, with 18 bases between the two germline ends. The CDR3 totals 18 residues. The CDR3 DNA reads as TGTGCCAGCAGCTTAGGTTCGGAGCCGTCAAGCTCCTACAATGAGCAGTTCTTC. It codes for CASSLGSEPSSSYNEQFF.

The genes are TRBV24-1 and TRBJ1-2, with TRBD1 matching 9 bases. The CDR3 consists of 16 residues. The germline gives CDR1 KGHDR, CDR2 SFDVKD. The V and J ends lost 3 bases and 0 bases, in that order; junction bases with no gene match: 4. CDR3 residues: CATSDRTGASNYGYTF. Here the CDR3 DNA reads TGTGCCACCAGTGATCGGACAGGGGCCTCTAACTATGGCTACACCTTC.

A single count supports this clone. CDR3 sequence (DNA): TGTGCCGCCCCTGCCAGTTGGGGCCCCGGGGAGCTGTTTTTT. Encoded protein: CAAPASWGPGELFF. This chain joins TRBV6-5 and TRBJ2-2; D may be TRBD1 (5 bases). V lost 11 bases and J 6 bases, leaving 19 bases between the germline ends. Germline values: CDR1 MNHEY, CDR2 SVGAGI. The CDR3 is 14 amino acids.

This clone was seen a single time. The V gene is TRBV5-1, the J gene TRBJ2-2, with 8 bases matching TRBD1. Germline CDR1 SGHRS, CDR2 YFSETQ. This CDR3 region has 15 residues. The V and J ends lost 2 bases and 6 bases, in that order; junction bases with no gene match: 6. CDR3 residues: CASSFRGLQSGELFF. The CDR3 bases are TGCGCCAGCAGCTTCAGGGGGCTTCAATCCGGGGAGCTGTTTTTT. Combining the CDR3 with reference TRBV5-1 and TRBJ2-2 gives the whole variable domain KAGVTQTPRYLIKTRGQQVTLSCSPISGHRSVSWYQQTPGQGLQFLFEYFSETQRNKGNFPGRFSGRQFSNSRSEMNVSTLELGDSALYLCASSFRGLQSGELFFGEGSRLTVL.

Here the CDR3 reads CASSETSGYNEQFF. Here the CDR3 DNA reads TGTGCCAGCAGCGAGACTAGCGGATACAATGAGCAGTTCTTC. V usage is TRBV9 and J usage is TRBJ2-1, with 9 bases that match TRBD2. The trim removed 3 bases at V and 4 bases at J, leaving 2 bases unmatched. The CDR3 has 14 amino acids. The V gene's germline CDR1 is SGDLS and CDR2 YYNGEE.

The J gene is TRBJ2-1, the V gene TRBV30; 8 positions match TRBD2. The CDR3 has 13 residues. The V gene end was trimmed by 3 bases and the J gene end by 9 bases; junction bases not matched to a gene: 7. CDR1 is GTSNPN and CDR2 is SVGIG in the germline V gene (reference sequence). CDR3 region: CAWRSAGEIEQFF. CDR3 nucleotide sequence: TGTGCCTGGAGATCAGCGGGAGAGATTGAGCAGTTCTTC.

This sequence joins TRBV30 and TRBJ1-4; D may be TRBD1 (6 bases). Germline V CDR1 and CDR2: GTSNPN, SVGIG (reference sequence). The V end lost 1 base, the J end lost 8 bases, and 17 bases lay between the germline ends. The CDR3 extends over 15 amino acids. The CDR3 sequence is CAWSAIQGLGEKLFF. CDR3 coding DNA: TGTGCCTGGAGTGCAATACAGGGTCTCGGGGAAAAACTGTTTTTT.

The genes are TRBV27 and TRBJ1-2, with TRBD1 identical over 8 bases. Germline lookup yields CDR1 MNHEY and CDR2 SMNVEV (reference sequence). V shed 3 bases and J 4 bases; nucleotides not matched to a gene: 1. This CDR3 spans 13 amino acids. The CDR3: CASSLDRAYGYTF. CDR3 nucleotide sequence: TGTGCCAGCAGTTTGGACAGGGCCTATGGCTACACCTTC.

The chain joins TRBV9 to TRBJ2-3, with a weak D call TRBD1 (5 bases). Germline-derived CDR1 and CDR2 are SGDLS and YYNGEE. The V end was cut by 0 bases, the J end by 3 bases, with 14 bases between. This CDR3 comprises 16 residues. This CDR3 reads CASSVGGGPTTDTQYF. DNA of the CDR3: TGTGCCAGCAGCGTAGGGGGCGGCCCTACGACAGATACGCAGTATTTT.

The chain joins TRBV7-2 to TRBJ2-3; possibly TRBD2 for D (6 bases). Looked up from germline, CDR1 is SGHTA and CDR2 is FQGNSA. V dropped 8 bases and J dropped 2 bases, with 14 bases sitting between them. The CDR3 extends over 14 amino acids. The CDR3 nucleotides are TGTGCCAGCTCGCGGGGCGGGATCACAGATACGCAGTATTTT. Its translation is CASSRGGITDTQYF.